One and the same sample provided the 25 T cell receptor beta chains below, sequenced in a study of sequential checkpoint blockade in melanoma. Described treatment: randomized to nivolumab then ipilimumab (arm A) or the reverse (arm B). Only in-frame clones appear in the TCRdb table, and some are missing; sequencing was by immunoSEQ multiplex PCR. This table holds roughly 6,300 clones, 26% found once. The sequenced sample was tumor tissue (inferred from file names), obtained from a patient given nivolumab and ipilimumab in sequence. Every receptor here comes from a human donor with melanoma.

This chain uses TRBV5-1 with TRBJ2-5; D tentatively reads TRBD1 or TRBD2 (5 bases each). Germline loops: CDR1 SGHRS, CDR2 YFSETQ. V lost 4 bases and J lost 2, with 15 bases in between. The CDR3 loop spans 15 amino acids. CDR3 residues: CASSPTGRGQETQYF. The CDR3 DNA reads as TGCGCCAGCAGCCCCACGGGACGTGGACAAGAGACCCAGTACTTC. Combining the CDR3 with reference TRBV5-1 and TRBJ2-5 gives the whole variable domain KAGVTQTPRYLIKTRGQQVTLSCSPISGHRSVSWYQQTPGQGLQFLFEYFSETQRNKGNFPGRFSGRQFSNSRSEMNVSTLELGDSALYLCASSPTGRGQETQYFGPGTRLLVL.

The chain employs TRBV6-8 and TRBJ1-5; D remains unclear. Trimming pared 0 bases from V and 6 bases from J, leaving 6 bases between. The CDR3 consists of 13 residues. In germline, CDR1 is MNHGY, CDR2 SAAAGT. This chain's CDR3 is CASSYSRSQPQHF. DNA for the CDR3: TGTGCCAGCAGTTACTCTAGGAGTCAGCCCCAGCATTTT.

This clone is classed as medium-sized. This rearrangement joins TRBV25-1 to TRBJ1-1; possible D gene TRBD1, 5 bases. CDR1 is MGHDK, CDR2 SYGVNS, per germline. There are 16 residues in the CDR3. V was pared by 3 bases and J by 4 bases, with 18 bases between. As DNA, the CDR3 is TGTGCCAGCAGTGATGGGCGTGGGGGTTTGGGCACTGAAGCTTTCTTT. Translated: CASSDGRGGLGTEAFF. Full variable domain (outside the CDR3, taken from reference TRBV25-1 and TRBJ1-1): EADIYQTPRYLVIGTGKKITLECSQTMGHDKMYWYQQDPGMELHLIHYSYGVNSTEKGDLSSESTVSRIRTEHFPLTLESARPSHTSQYLCASSDGRGGLGTEAFFGQGTRLTVV.

The count of this clone is one. This rearrangement joins TRBV5-1 to TRBJ2-7; possible D gene TRBD2, 6 bases. Germline assignment: CDR1 SGHRS and CDR2 YFSETQ. V lost 4 bases and J 4 bases, leaving 24 bases between the germline ends. This CDR3 comprises 17 residues. The CDR3 here is CASSPAGLREGGYEQYF. CDR3 DNA: TGCGCCAGCAGCCCCGCCGGGTTGCGGGAAGGTGGTTACGAGCAGTACTTC. Together with reference TRBV5-1 and TRBJ2-7, the CDR3 gives the full variable domain: KAGVTQTPRYLIKTRGQQVTLSCSPISGHRSVSWYQQTPGQGLQFLFEYFSETQRNKGNFPGRFSGRQFSNSRSEMNVSTLELGDSALYLCASSPAGLREGGYEQYFGPGTRLTVT.

This sequence joins TRBV12-5 and TRBJ2-1, with 10 bases identical to TRBD2. Germline lookup yields CDR1 LGHNT and CDR2 FRNRAP. There are 18 residues in the CDR3. Losses at the gene ends were 0 bases for V and 8 bases for J; bases not matched to a gene: 13. The CDR3 DNA reads as TGTGCTAGTGGTTTGGTCGAGGCGTCTAGCGGGAGTGTGGATGAGCAGTTCTTC. This codes for CASGLVEASSGSVDEQFF.

This clone was seen many times. DNA for the CDR3: TGTGCCAGCAGCTTAGGAGCAGGGTACGGCAATGAGCAGTTCTTC. Encoded protein: CASSLGAGYGNEQFF. The chain joins TRBV11-3 to TRBJ2-1, with D possibly matching TRBD1 (5 bases). Trimming pared 1 base from V and 6 bases from J, leaving 13 bases between. Germline CDR1 reads SGHNT; CDR2 reads YENEEA. The CDR3 length is 15 residues.

This clone has a handful of counts. The chain is built from TRBV5-1 and TRBJ2-7; TRBD1 agrees at 9 bases. CDR3 length: 16 residues. The trim removed 0 bases at V and 1 base at J, leaving 5 bases unmatched. CDR1 and CDR2 from the germline V gene are SGHRS and YFSETQ. As DNA, the CDR3 is TGCGCCAGCAGCTTGGACACCGGGACAGGGTCCTACGAGCAGTACTTC. This codes for CASSLDTGTGSYEQYF.

This chain joins TRBV28 and TRBJ2-6; D call uncertain. Trimming shortened V by 7 bases and J by 0 bases, and 7 bases separated the two germline ends. CDR1 MDHEN and CDR2 SYDVKM come from the germline V gene. The CDR3 consists of 14 residues. The CDR3 nucleotides read TGTGCCAGCATTCGGGCCTCTGGGGCCAACGTCCTGACTTTC. It translates to CASIRASGANVLTF.

The rearrangement joins TRBV5-1 to TRBJ2-3, with a weak D call TRBD2 (5 bases). Germline V lookup: CDR1 SGHRS, CDR2 YFSETQ. The CDR3 totals 16 residues. Trimming took 4 bases from V and 2 from J, leaving 17 bases between them. The CDR3 coding sequence is TGCGCCAGCAGCCTGGAGGCTAGGTTGTTCACAGATACGCAGTATTTT. Its translation is CASSLEARLFTDTQYF.

For this clone: Other DNA sequences within the sample encode an identical CDR3. The rearrangement links TRBV6-8 to TRBJ1-5; maybe TRBD1 (5 bases). Germline V CDR1 and CDR2: MNHGY, SAAAGT. V dropped 5 bases and J dropped 1 base, with 12 bases sitting between them. This CDR3 contains 15 residues. The CDR3 DNA reads TGTGCCAGCAGTGGGCTCGGGGACAGCAATCAGCCCCAGCATTTT. Encoded protein: CASSGLGDSNQPQHF.

This CDR3 is CASSLEGSYNEQFF. In DNA form, the CDR3 reads TGCGCCAGCAGCTTGGAAGGTAGCTACAATGAGCAGTTCTTC. J is TRBJ2-1 and V is TRBV5-1; D is uncertain. The CDR3 consists of 14 residues. The V gene's germline CDR1 is SGHRS and CDR2 YFSETQ. Trimming removed 0 bases at V and 3 bases at J, with 7 bases between.

This clone is termed medium-sized. V is TRBV30 and J is TRBJ1-2, with D tentatively TRBD1 (6 bases). This CDR3 comprises 13 residues. The ends were cut back, 4 bases at V and 4 bases at J, with 13 bases in the middle. The germline CDR1 and CDR2 sequences are GTSNPN and SVGIG (reference sequence). This CDR3 is CAWTQTGPYGYTF. CDR3 sequence (DNA): TGTGCCTGGACCCAGACAGGCCCCTATGGCTACACCTTC.

This clone ranks as medium-sized. The rearrangement joins TRBV6-8 to TRBJ2-1, with D perhaps TRBD2 (6 bases). This CDR3 region has 15 residues. CDR1 is MNHGY, CDR2 SAAAGT, per germline. The V and J ends lost 5 bases and 0 bases respectively, with 11 bases between them. The DNA for the CDR3 is TGTGCCAGCAGTCGTGTAGCGGACTCCTACAATGAGCAGTTCTTC. It encodes CASSRVADSYNEQFF.

This clone is medium-sized. This chain connects TRBV9 to TRBJ2-3; 10 positions match TRBD1. Germline V lookup: CDR1 SGDLS, CDR2 YYNGEE. Unmatched junction bases numbered 5, after V lost 1 base and J lost 6 bases. This CDR3 spans 15 amino acids. Here the CDR3 reads CASSVSGTGADTQYF. CDR3 DNA: TGTGCCAGCAGCGTAAGTGGGACAGGGGCGGATACGCAGTATTTT.

This clone was seen a few times. The chain combines TRBV2 with TRBJ2-3, with 11 bases fitting TRBD2. With V trimmed by 0 bases and J by 4 bases, 3 bases remained unmatched. Germline CDR1 and CDR2: SNHLY and FYNNEI. The CDR3 consists of 16 residues. The CDR3 here is CASSEATSGGSDTQYF. Written as DNA, the CDR3 is TGTGCCAGCAGTGAAGCTACTAGCGGGGGCTCAGATACGCAGTATTTT.

This clone is medium-sized within its sample. The rearrangement joins TRBV14 to TRBJ2-3; D is undetermined. Germline-derived CDR1 and CDR2 are SGHDN and FVKESK. Trimming removed 0 bases at V and 8 bases at J, with 9 bases between. The CDR3 sequence is 13 residues long. The CDR3 DNA reads TGTGCCAGCAGCCAAGAAAGACGGAGTACGCAGTATTTT. It yields the protein CASSQERRSTQYF.

The rearrangement uses TRBV6-8 and TRBJ2-2, with TRBD1 as a possible D gene (6 bases). Per the germline V gene, CDR1 is MNHGY and CDR2 is SAAAGT. Trimming cost V 8 bases and J 3 bases, with 10 bases left between them. This CDR3 has 13 residues. The CDR3 DNA follows: TGTGCCAGCTCGGACAGATACACCGGGGAGCTGTTTTTT. It encodes CASSDRYTGELFF.

This clone is deemed medium-sized. This chain joins TRBV11-3 and TRBJ2-1, with 10 nucleotides matching TRBD2. CDR1 is SGHNT, CDR2 YENEEA, per germline. This CDR3 spans 15 amino acids. With 3 bases clipped from V and 6 bases from J, the junction kept 5 bases outside the gene matches. The DNA of the CDR3 is TGTGCCAGCAGCTTGGTAGCGGGAGGTTTCAATGAGCAGTTCTTC. Amino acids: CASSLVAGGFNEQFF.

The chain links TRBV28 to TRBJ1-2, with D hard to call. Germline V gives CDR1 MDHEN, CDR2 SYDVKM. V was pared by 2 bases and J by 2 bases, with 6 bases between. There are 13 residues in the CDR3. The CDR3 bases are TGTGCCAGCAGTTTACGAGACAACTATGGCTACACCTTC. Amino acid sequence: CASSLRDNYGYTF.

J is TRBJ2-7 and V is TRBV11-3; 14 bases are a match to TRBD2. The ends lost 5 bases at V and 4 bases at J; junction bases unmatched: 7. This CDR3 spans 16 amino acids. Germline V CDR1 and CDR2: SGHNT, YENEEA. The CDR3 DNA sequence: TGTGCCAGCAGCCAGGGGACTAGCGGGGGCCTATACGAGCAGTACTTC. It translates to CASSQGTSGGLYEQYF.

The chain couples TRBV16 to TRBJ2-2; a possible D gene is TRBD2 (6 bases). Germline assignment: CDR1 KGHSY and CDR2 FQNENV. V lost 4 bases, J lost 5 bases, and 11 bases lay in between. The CDR3 loop spans 14 amino acids. CDR3 nucleotide sequence: TGTGCCAGCAGCCCCATCGCGGGGACCGGGGAGCTGTTTTTT. It translates to CASSPIAGTGELFF.

This clone was recorded many times. The chain employs TRBV11-3 and TRBJ1-4; a weak D match, TRBD1 (6 bases). CDR1 and CDR2 (germline): SGHNT, YENEEA. This CDR3 has 16 residues. The V end was cut by 3 bases, the J end by 3 bases, with 14 bases between. The CDR3 DNA is TGTGCCAGCAGCTTGGGGCCGGGGGCGGCTAATGAAAAACTGTTTTTT. It translates to CASSLGPGAANEKLFF.

The sample holds a few counts of this clone. V gene TRBV30 combines with J gene TRBJ1-3; D uncertain. This CDR3 has 12 residues. Trimming took 4 bases from V and 2 from J, leaving 6 bases between them. Germline assignment: CDR1 GTSNPN and CDR2 SVGIG (reference sequence). The DNA of the CDR3 is TGTGCCTGGAAGGCAGCTGGAAACACCATATATTTT. Translating it yields CAWKAAGNTIYF.

This clone was found a few times. The chain recombines TRBV6-1 with TRBJ1-1; a weak D match, TRBD1 (5 bases). The CDR3 extends over 13 amino acids. The germline CDR1 and CDR2 sequences are MNHNS and SASEGT. Trimming took off 1 base at V and 7 bases at J, with 10 bases between the two ends. The CDR3 DNA is TGTGCCAGCAGTGAAGGGGGGATGGGTGAAGCTTTCTTT. The encoded protein is CASSEGGMGEAFF.

This clone was detected a few times. This chain links TRBV18 with TRBJ2-7; TRBD1 matches 8 bases. Unmatched junction bases numbered 9, after V lost 5 bases and J lost 9 bases. The CDR3 consists of 13 residues. Germline lookup yields CDR1 KGHSH and CDR2 LQKENI. The CDR3 nucleotides read TGTGCCAGCTCATCACTGACAGGGGACTCGCAGTACTTC. Its protein product is CASSSLTGDSQYF. The complete variable domain, with remaining parts taken from reference TRBV18 and TRBJ2-7, reads NAGVMQNPRHLVRRRGQEARLRCSPMKGHSHVYWYRQLPEEGLKFMVYLQKENIIDESGMPKERFSAEFPKEGPSILRIQQVVRGDSAAYFCASSSLTGDSQYFGPGTRLTVT.